These 3 T cell receptor beta chains share one sample of origin, sequenced in a study of type 1 regulatory T cells. TCRdb reanalysed the reads using MiXCR and keeps one entry per CDR3 protein. The data contain around 65,000 distinct CDR3 sequences, roughly 49% of them singletons. The antigens for these receptors are not known. Sequenced: cultured non-Tr1 T cells, either the whole culture or a sorted T cell fraction (not recorded which). All receptors come from a human donor in good health.

The chain combines TRBV20-1 with TRBJ2-1; tentatively, D is TRBD1 (5 bases). The length of the CDR3 is 12 residues. Germline V gene lookup returns CDR1 DFQATT and CDR2 SNEGSKA (reference sequence). The V and J ends lost 3 bases and 7 bases respectively, with 10 bases between them. Here the CDR3 reads CSASSRVNEQFF. CDR3 sequence (DNA): TGCAGTGCTAGTTCCAGGGTAAATGAGCAGTTCTTC.

J is TRBJ2-5 and V is TRBV7-2, with D possibly matching TRBD1 (6 bases). The CDR3 has 16 residues. V lost 1 base to trimming and J lost 5 bases, with 17 bases between them. CDR1 is SGHTA and CDR2 is FQGNSA in the germline V gene. In DNA, the CDR3 is TGTGCCAGCAGCTTAGGGGGGCCTAGCCCTTCGGAGACCCAGTACTTC. It codes for CASSLGGPSPSETQYF.

V gene TRBV20-1 combines with J gene TRBJ2-5, with 8 bases that match TRBD2. Looked up from germline, CDR1 is DFQATT and CDR2 is SNEGSKA (reference sequence). V gave up 2 bases and J gave up 4 bases; unmatched junction bases: 6. The CDR3 is 14 amino acids. For the CDR3, the DNA is TGCAGTGCTAGATCCGGGGGGGCCGCAGAGACCCAGTACTTC. Amino acids: CSARSGGAAETQYF.